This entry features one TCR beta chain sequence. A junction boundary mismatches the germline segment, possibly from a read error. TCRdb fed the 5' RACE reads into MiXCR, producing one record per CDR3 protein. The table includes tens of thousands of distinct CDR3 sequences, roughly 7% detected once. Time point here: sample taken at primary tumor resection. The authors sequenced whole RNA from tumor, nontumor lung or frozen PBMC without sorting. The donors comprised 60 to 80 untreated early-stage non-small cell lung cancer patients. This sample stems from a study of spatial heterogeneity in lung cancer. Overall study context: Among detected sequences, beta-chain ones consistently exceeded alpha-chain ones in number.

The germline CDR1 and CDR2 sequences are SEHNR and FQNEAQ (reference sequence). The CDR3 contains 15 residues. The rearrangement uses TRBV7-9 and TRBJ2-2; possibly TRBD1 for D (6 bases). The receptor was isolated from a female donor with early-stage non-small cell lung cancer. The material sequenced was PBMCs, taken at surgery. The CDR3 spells CASSLGATNTGELLF. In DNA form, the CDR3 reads TGTGCCAGCAGCTTGGGGGCAACTAACACCGGGGAGCTGCTTTTT.